One sample yielded the 20 T cell receptor beta chains listed below, sequenced in a study of blood T cell repertoires in COVID-19. Method: immunoSEQ multiplex PCR; TCRdb's copy keeps in-frame clones and lacks some. The data contain around 100,000 clones, approximately 83% of them singletons. Sequenced input: peripheral blood. These receptors all come from a woman aged 65 to 85 with acute or convalescent COVID-19.

The chain combines TRBV2 with TRBJ2-7; no reliable D call. Trimming shortened V by 0 bases and J by 8 bases, and 8 bases separated the two germline ends. CDR3 length: 12 amino acids. Looked up from germline, CDR1 is SNHLY and CDR2 is FYNNEI. DNA for the CDR3: TGTGCCAGCAGTGAAGCGCCGACACAGCAGTACTTC. Translating it yields CASSEAPTQQYF.

This clone occurred once. The chain couples TRBV12-5 to TRBJ2-3, with 10 bases fitting TRBD2. V lost 2 bases and J lost 4; bases outside the gene matches: 12. Per germline, CDR1 LGHNT and CDR2 FRNRAP. The CDR3 consists of 18 residues. CDR3 bases: TGTGCTAGTGGTTTGCGCGGGGGAAGCGGGAGGGACCCAGATACGCAGTATTTT. Translating gives CASGLRGGSGRDPDTQYF.

The rearrangement uses TRBV3-1 (or the pseudogene TRBV3-2) and TRBJ2-2; unclear D gene. This CDR3 is 14 amino acids long. Germline CDR1 and CDR2: LGHDT and YNNKEL (reference sequence). V was trimmed by 4 bases and J by 3 bases, leaving 9 bases between them. The CDR3 spells CASSPRTYTGELFF. As DNA, the CDR3 is TGTGCCAGCAGCCCCCGAACTTACACCGGGGAGCTGTTTTTT.

The chain carries TRBV6-6 and TRBJ2-1; D gene uncertain. The CDR3 has 11 amino acids. V lost 6 bases, J lost 11 bases, and 11 bases lay in between. CDR1 and CDR2 (germline): MNHNY, SVGAGI (reference sequence). CDR3 protein: CASSLSRKQFF. The CDR3 DNA sequence: TGTGCCAGCAGCCTCAGCAGGAAGCAGTTCTTC.

This chain connects TRBV2 to TRBJ1-2; 8 bases match TRBD1. The CDR3 has 13 amino acids. Germline CDR1 reads SNHLY; CDR2 reads FYNNEI. J was trimmed by 3 bases and V by 8 bases; bases with no gene match: 5. This chain's CDR3 is CASGAGGDYGYTF. In DNA form, the CDR3 reads TGTGCCAGCGGGGCAGGGGGCGACTATGGCTACACCTTC.

The chain links TRBV7-2 to TRBJ2-7; tentative D call: TRBD2 (6 bases). Germline-derived CDR1 and CDR2 are SGHTA and FQGNSA. CDR3 size: 15 residues. V lost 1 base and J lost 3, with 13 bases in between. CDR3 sequence (DNA): TGTGCCAGCAGCTTAGGGGCTAGCGACCTCTACGAGCAGTACTTC. Its translation is CASSLGASDLYEQYF.

This clone has a single count. This chain uses TRBV19 with TRBJ2-1, with 12 positions matching TRBD2. Germline lookup yields CDR1 LNHDA and CDR2 SQIVND (reference sequence). The V segment lost 3 bases and the J segment 6 bases; nucleotides outside the gene matches: 9. This CDR3 spans 17 amino acids. In nucleotides, the CDR3 is TGTGCCAGTAGTATTCATACGGGACTAGCGGGCTCCAATGAGCAGTTCTTC. It specifies CASSIHTGLAGSNEQFF.

The chain uses TRBV18 and TRBJ1-4; TRBD1 aligns across 8 bases. The trim removed 6 bases at V and 4 bases at J, leaving 7 bases unmatched. Germline CDR1 KGHSH, CDR2 LQKENI. The CDR3 runs 15 residues. CDR3 protein: CASSATGGINEKLFF. CDR3 nucleotide sequence: TGTGCCAGCTCGGCTACAGGGGGAATTAATGAAAAACTGTTTTTT. Full variable domain (rest looked up from reference TRBV18 and TRBJ1-4): NAGVMQNPRHLVRRRGQEARLRCSPMKGHSHVYWYRQLPEEGLKFMVYLQKENIIDESGMPKERFSAEFPKEGPSILRIQQVVRGDSAAYFCASSATGGINEKLFFGSGTQLSVL.

This clone has only a few counts. V is TRBV28 and J is TRBJ1-5; tentative D call: TRBD1 (5 bases). V lost 3 bases and J lost 9, with 15 bases in between. This CDR3 is built from 14 residues. The germline gives CDR1 MDHEN, CDR2 SYDVKM. CDR3 amino acids: CASSLVGPGGPQHF. In DNA, the CDR3 is TGTGCCAGCAGTTTGGTCGGACCCGGGGGGCCCCAGCATTTT.

This chain connects TRBV4-1 to TRBJ2-5; the match to TRBD2 covers 10 bases. The V gene's germline CDR1 is MGHRA and CDR2 YSYEKL. CDR3 length equals 15 residues. The trim removed 2 bases at V and 2 bases at J, leaving 2 bases unmatched. This chain's CDR3 is CASSQLAGAQETQYF. CDR3 coding DNA: TGCGCCAGCAGCCAACTAGCGGGAGCGCAAGAGACCCAGTACTTC.

The V gene is TRBV19, the J gene TRBJ1-5; D uncertain. The CDR3 is 12 amino acids. Germline CDR1 reads LNHDA; CDR2 reads SQIVND (reference sequence). The V end was cut by 5 bases, the J end by 2 bases, with 4 bases between. CDR3 DNA: TGTGCCAGTAGTCGGGGCAATCAGCCCCAGCATTTT. Its protein product is CASSRGNQPQHF.

The chain uses TRBV21-1 and TRBJ1-6; the D segment call TRBD1 is taken from the table without a DNA check. TRBV21-1 represents a pseudogene. This CDR3 contains 18 residues. The CDR3: CASSKDQRTGGGNSPLHF. Here the CDR3 DNA reads TGTGCCAGCAGCAAAGACCAACGGACAGGGGGCGGAAATTCACCCCTCCACTTT.

The chain joins TRBV5-1 to TRBJ2-5; D is undetermined. Germline V gene lookup returns CDR1 SGHRS and CDR2 YFSETQ. This CDR3 is 13 amino acids long. V dropped 2 bases and J dropped 4 bases, with 9 bases sitting between them. The CDR3 spells CASSFYVRETQYF. The CDR3 DNA follows: TGCGCCAGCAGCTTCTACGTTAGAGAGACCCAGTACTTC. The complete variable domain, with remaining parts taken from reference TRBV5-1 and TRBJ2-5, reads KAGVTQTPRYLIKTRGQQVTLSCSPISGHRSVSWYQQTPGQGLQFLFEYFSETQRNKGNFPGRFSGRQFSNSRSEMNVSTLELGDSALYLCASSFYVRETQYFGPGTRLLVL.

The table lists this clone with a count of one. The chain's CDR3 is CATGQGAYGYTF. CDR3 nucleotide sequence: TGTGCCACCGGACAGGGGGCCTATGGCTACACCTTC. J is TRBJ1-2 and V is TRBV12-3 or TRBV12-4, with TRBD1 identical over 11 bases. V was pared by 10 bases and J by 4 bases, with 2 bases of the junction left unmatched. The CDR3 is 12 residues long.

The chain links TRBV3-1 (or the pseudogene TRBV3-2) to TRBJ1-1, with TRBD1 identical over 7 bases. V lost 3 bases to trimming and J lost 5 bases; unmatched junction nucleotides: 6. Germline CDR1 reads LGHDT; CDR2 reads YNNKEL (reference sequence). This CDR3 contains 14 residues. CDR3 nucleotide sequence: TGTGCCAGCAGCCAGACCGACAGGGTGACTGAAGCTTTCTTT. Encoded protein: CASSQTDRVTEAFF.

This clone occurred once. V and J are TRBV24-1 and TRBJ2-5, with TRBD1 identical over 11 bases. Trimming at V came to 9 bases and at J to 3 bases, leaving 8 bases not matched to a gene. The CDR3 totals 15 residues. Germline CDR1 KGHDR, CDR2 SFDVKD. The chain's CDR3 is CATGDRGDPKETQYF. The CDR3 DNA is TGTGCCACCGGGGACAGGGGGGACCCTAAAGAGACCCAGTACTTC.

The chain recombines TRBV10-3 with TRBJ2-5; 7 bases line up with TRBD1. Trimming took 3 bases from V and 2 from J; bases not matched to a gene: 6. This CDR3 contains 15 residues. Germline V gene lookup returns CDR1 ENHRY and CDR2 SYGVKD. DNA for the CDR3: TGTGCCATCAGTGAAGCCCTGGGACAGCAAGAGACCCAGTACTTC. Amino acids: CAISEALGQQETQYF.

Notes on this clone: Sequence at one end of the junction differs from germline and may be a read error. The V gene is TRBV20-1, the J gene TRBJ1-1; 7 positions agree with TRBD1. This CDR3 has 8 residues. Germline V CDR1 and CDR2: DFQATT, SNEGSKA (reference sequence). CDR3 amino acids: CSAGKGAF. In nucleotides, the CDR3 is TGCAGTGCTGGGAAGGGGGCGTTC.

The genes are TRBV30 and TRBJ2-3; 10 positions match TRBD2. The V gene end was trimmed by 0 bases and the J gene end by 5 bases; junction bases not matched to a gene: 23. Germline CDR1 is GTSNPN and CDR2 is SVGIG (reference sequence). The CDR3 consists of 21 residues. The CDR3 loop reads CAWSVLGPAGGPDPYGDTQYF. The DNA for the CDR3 is TGTGCCTGGAGTGTACTGGGTCCAGCGGGAGGGCCGGACCCTTACGGAGATACGCAGTATTTT.

The gene calls are TRBV9 and TRBJ1-1; 8 nucleotides agree with TRBD1. From germline, CDR1 is SGDLS and CDR2 YYNGEE. The CDR3 is 15 residues long. With V trimmed by 4 bases and J by 1 base, 6 bases remained unmatched. For the CDR3, the DNA is TGTGCCAGCAGCCCGCGGACAGGGTGGAACACTGAAGCTTTCTTT. This sequence encodes CASSPRTGWNTEAFF.